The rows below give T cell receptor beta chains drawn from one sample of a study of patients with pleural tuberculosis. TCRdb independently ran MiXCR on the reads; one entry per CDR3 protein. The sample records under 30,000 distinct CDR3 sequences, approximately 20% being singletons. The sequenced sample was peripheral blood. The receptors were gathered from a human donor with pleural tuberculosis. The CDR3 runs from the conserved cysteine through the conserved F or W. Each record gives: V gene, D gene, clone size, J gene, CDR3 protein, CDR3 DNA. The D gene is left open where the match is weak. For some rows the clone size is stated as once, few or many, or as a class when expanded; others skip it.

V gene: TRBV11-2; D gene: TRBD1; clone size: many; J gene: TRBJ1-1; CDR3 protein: CASILTGGAEAFF; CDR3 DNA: TGTGCCAGCATCCTGACAGGGGGAGCTGAAGCTTTCTTT
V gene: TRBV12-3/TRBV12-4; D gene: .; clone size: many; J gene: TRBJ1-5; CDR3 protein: CASSSGSDQPQHF; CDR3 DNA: TGTGCCAGCAGTTCAGGGTCTGATCAGCCCCAGCATTTT
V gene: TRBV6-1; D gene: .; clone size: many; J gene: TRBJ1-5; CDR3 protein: CASSKTGSPNQPQHF; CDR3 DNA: TGTGCCAGCAGTAAGACAGGTTCCCCAAATCAGCCCCAGCATTTT
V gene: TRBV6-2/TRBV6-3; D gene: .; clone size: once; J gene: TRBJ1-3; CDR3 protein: CASSYSGVRNTIYF; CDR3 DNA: TGTGCCAGCAGTTATAGCGGAGTGAGAAACACCATATATTTT
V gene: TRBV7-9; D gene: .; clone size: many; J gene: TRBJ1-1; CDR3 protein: CASSRGQTEAFF; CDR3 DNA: TGTGCCAGCAGCCGCGGGCAGACTGAAGCTTTCTTT
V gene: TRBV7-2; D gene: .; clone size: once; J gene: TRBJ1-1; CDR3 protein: CVSSATVNTETFF; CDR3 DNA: TGTGTCAGCAGCGCGACGGTGAACACTGAAACTTTCTTT
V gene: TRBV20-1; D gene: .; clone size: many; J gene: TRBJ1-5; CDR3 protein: CSARDYGSNSNQPQHF; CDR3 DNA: TGCAGTGCTAGAGATTATGGCAGTAATAGCAATCAGCCCCAGCATTTT
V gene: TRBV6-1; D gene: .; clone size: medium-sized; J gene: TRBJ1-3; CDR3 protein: CASSDFSLRVSSGNTIYF; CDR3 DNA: TGTGCCAGCAGTGACTTTAGCTTGAGGGTATCCTCTGGAAACACCATATATTTT
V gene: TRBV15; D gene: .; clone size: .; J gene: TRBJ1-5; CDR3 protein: CATSSRADQPQHF; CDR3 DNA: TGTGCCACCAGCAGCCGAGCAGATCAGCCCCAGCATTTT
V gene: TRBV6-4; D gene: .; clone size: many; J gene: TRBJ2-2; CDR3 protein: CASSEEGSNTGELFF; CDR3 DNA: TGTGCCAGCAGTGAAGAGGGATCGAACACCGGGGAGCTGTTTTTT
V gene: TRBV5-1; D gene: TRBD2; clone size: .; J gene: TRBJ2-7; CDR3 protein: CASSAGTSGSRTYEQYF; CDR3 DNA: TGCGCCAGCAGCGCCGGGACTAGCGGGAGTAGGACCTACGAGCAGTACTTC
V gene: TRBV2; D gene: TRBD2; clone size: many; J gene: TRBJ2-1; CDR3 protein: CASTLGGRSEQFF; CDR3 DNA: TGTGCCAGCACCCTGGGCGGGAGGAGTGAGCAGTTCTTC
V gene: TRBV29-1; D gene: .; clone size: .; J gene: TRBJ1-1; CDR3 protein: CSVEFPGFLTEAFF; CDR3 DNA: TGCAGCGTTGAGTTTCCGGGCTTCTTGACTGAAGCTTTCTTT
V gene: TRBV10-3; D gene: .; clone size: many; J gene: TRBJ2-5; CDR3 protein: CAISEGEPETQYF; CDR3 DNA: TGTGCCATCAGTGAAGGGGAGCCGGAGACCCAGTACTTC
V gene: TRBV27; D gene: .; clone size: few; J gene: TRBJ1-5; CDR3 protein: CASSRIGEDQPQHF; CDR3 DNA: TGTGCCAGCAGTCGGATAGGGGAGGATCAGCCCCAGCATTTT
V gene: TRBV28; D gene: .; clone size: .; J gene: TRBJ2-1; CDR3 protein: CASIPGALAIEQLF; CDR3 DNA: TGTGCCAGCATCCCGGGCGCCCTAGCGATTGAGCAGTTGTTC
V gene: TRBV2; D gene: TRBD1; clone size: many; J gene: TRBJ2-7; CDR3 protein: CASRTQGSTYYEQYF; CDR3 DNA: TGTGCCAGCAGGACACAGGGGTCTACTTACTACGAGCAGTACTTC
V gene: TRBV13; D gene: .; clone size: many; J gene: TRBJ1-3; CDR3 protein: CASSPGASSGNTIYF; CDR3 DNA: TGTGCCAGCAGCCCAGGGGCTAGCTCTGGAAACACCATATATTTT
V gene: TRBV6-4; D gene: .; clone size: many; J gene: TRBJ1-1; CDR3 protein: CAHCGTEAFF; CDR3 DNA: TGTGCCCACTGTGGCACTGAAGCTTTCTTT
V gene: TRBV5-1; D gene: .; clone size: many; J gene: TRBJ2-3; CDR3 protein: CASSLAVGADTQYF; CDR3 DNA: TGCGCCAGCAGCTTGGCCGTGGGGGCAGATACGCAGTATTTT
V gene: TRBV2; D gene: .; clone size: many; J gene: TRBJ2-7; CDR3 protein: CASRKDSYEQYF; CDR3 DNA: TGTGCCAGCAGGAAGGACTCCTACGAGCAGTACTTC
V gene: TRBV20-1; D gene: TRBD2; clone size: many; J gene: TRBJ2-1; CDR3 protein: CSALLAGLAGGNEQFF; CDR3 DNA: TGCAGTGCTCTCTTGGCGGGACTAGCGGGAGGCAATGAGCAGTTCTTC
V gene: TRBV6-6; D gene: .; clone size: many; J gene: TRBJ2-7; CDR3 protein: CASSYIEDEQYF; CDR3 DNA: TGTGCCAGCAGTTACATCGAAGACGAGCAGTACTTC
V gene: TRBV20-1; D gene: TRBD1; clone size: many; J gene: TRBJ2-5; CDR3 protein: CSARHWDRQETQYF; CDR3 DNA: TGCAGTGCTAGACATTGGGACAGACAAGAGACCCAGTACTTC
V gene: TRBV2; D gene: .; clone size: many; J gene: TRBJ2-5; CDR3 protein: CASAEGRTGQETQYF; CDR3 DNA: TGTGCCAGCGCAGAGGGACGGACTGGCCAAGAGACCCAGTACTTC
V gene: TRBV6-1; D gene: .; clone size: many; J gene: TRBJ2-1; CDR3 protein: CASSSLYNEQFF; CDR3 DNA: TGTGCCAGCAGTTCATTATACAATGAGCAGTTCTTC
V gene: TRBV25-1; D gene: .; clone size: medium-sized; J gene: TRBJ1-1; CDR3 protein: CASSDIGILRAFF; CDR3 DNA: TGTGCCAGCAGTGATATCGGAATATTAAGGGCTTTCTTT
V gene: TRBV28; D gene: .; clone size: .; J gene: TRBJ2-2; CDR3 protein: CASKLQHTGELFF; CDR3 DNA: TGCGCCAGCAAGTTGCAGCACACCGGGGAGCTGTTTTTT
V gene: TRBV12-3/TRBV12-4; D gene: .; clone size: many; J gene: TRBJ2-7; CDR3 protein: CASSLVRADEQYF; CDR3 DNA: TGTGCCAGCAGTTTAGTAAGAGCAGACGAGCAGTACTTC
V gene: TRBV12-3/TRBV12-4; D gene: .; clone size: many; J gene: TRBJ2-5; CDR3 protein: CASSLRGTQETQYF; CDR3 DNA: TGTGCCAGCAGTTTAAGGGGAACCCAAGAGACCCAGTACTTC
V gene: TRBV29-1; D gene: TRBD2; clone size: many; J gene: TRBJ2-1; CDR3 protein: CSVETSGRVGNEQFF; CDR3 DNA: TGCAGCGTTGAGACTAGCGGGAGGGTGGGCAATGAGCAGTTCTTC
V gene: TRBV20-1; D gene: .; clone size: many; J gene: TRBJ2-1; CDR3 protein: CSARDLQGNEQFF; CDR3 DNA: TGCAGTGCTAGAGATCTACAGGGCAATGAGCAGTTCTTC
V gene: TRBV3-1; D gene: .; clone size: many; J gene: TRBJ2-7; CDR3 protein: CASSLGSLYEQYF; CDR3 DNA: TGTGCCAGCAGCCTCGGGAGTCTCTACGAGCAGTACTTC
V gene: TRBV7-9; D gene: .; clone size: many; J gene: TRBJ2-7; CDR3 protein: CASTRLPSYEQYF; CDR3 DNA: TGTGCCAGCACAAGACTACCCTCCTACGAGCAGTACTTC
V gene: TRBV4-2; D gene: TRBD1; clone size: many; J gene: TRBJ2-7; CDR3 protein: CASSQDVRRQGPSYEQYF; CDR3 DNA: TGTGCCAGCAGCCAAGATGTACGCCGACAGGGGCCATCCTACGAGCAGTACTTC
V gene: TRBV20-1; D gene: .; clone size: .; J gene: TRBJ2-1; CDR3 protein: CISRDMAGDYNEQFF; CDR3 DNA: TGCATTTCTAGAGATATGGCGGGCGACTACAATGAGCAGTTCTTC
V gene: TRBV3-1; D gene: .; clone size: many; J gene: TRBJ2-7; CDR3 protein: CASSQQYEQYF; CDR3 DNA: TGTGCCAGCAGCCAACAGTACGAGCAGTACTTC
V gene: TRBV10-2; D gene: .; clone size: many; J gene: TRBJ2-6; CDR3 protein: CASTPRDSFSGANVLTF; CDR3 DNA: TGCGCCAGCACTCCACGGGACTCCTTCTCTGGGGCCAACGTCCTGACTTTC
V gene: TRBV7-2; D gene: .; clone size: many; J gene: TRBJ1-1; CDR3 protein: CASSLVNLGESEAFF; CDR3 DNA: TGTGCCAGCAGCTTAGTGAACTTGGGGGAATCTGAAGCTTTCTTT
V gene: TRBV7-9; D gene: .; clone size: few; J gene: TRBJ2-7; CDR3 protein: CASSFGTDDYEQYF; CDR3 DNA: TGTGCCAGCAGCTTCGGGACTGATGATTACGAGCAGTACTTC
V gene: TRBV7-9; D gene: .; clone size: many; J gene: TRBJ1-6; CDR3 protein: CASSVPGNNSPLHF; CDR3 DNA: TGTGCCAGCAGCGTCCCCGGGAATAATTCACCCCTCCACTTT
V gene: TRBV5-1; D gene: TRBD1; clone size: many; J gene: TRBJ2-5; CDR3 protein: CASSLGRGKETQYF; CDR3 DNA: TGCGCCAGCAGCTTGGGCAGGGGGAAAGAGACCCAGTACTTC
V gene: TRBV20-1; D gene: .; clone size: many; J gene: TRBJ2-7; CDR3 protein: CSAREARYEQYF; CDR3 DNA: TGCAGTGCTAGAGAGGCTCGTTACGAGCAGTACTTC
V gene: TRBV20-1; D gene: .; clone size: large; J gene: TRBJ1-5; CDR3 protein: CSASTRTDSNQPQHF; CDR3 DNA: TGCAGTGCTTCGACGAGGACTGATAGCAATCAGCCCCAGCATTTT
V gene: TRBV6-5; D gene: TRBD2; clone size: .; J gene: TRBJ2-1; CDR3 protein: CASSHLAGTPEQFF; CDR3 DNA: TGTGCCAGCAGCCATTTAGCGGGGACCCCTGAGCAGTTCTTC
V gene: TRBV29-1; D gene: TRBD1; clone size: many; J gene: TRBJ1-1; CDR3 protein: CSVPDRGSNPAFF; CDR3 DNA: TGCAGCGTTCCGGACAGGGGGTCAAATCCGGCTTTCTTT
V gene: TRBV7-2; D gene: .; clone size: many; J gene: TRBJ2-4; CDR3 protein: CASSRRHDKNIQYF; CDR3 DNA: TGTGCCAGCAGCCGTAGACACGACAAAAACATTCAGTACTTC
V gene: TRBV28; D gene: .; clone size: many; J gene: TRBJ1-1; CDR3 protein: CASSLVQREAEAFF; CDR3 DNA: TGTGCCAGCAGTTTAGTACAAAGAGAGGCTGAAGCTTTCTTT
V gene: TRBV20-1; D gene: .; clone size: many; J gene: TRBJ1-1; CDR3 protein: CSARDRGPDTEAFF; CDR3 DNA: TGCAGTGCTAGAGATAGGGGACCCGACACTGAAGCTTTCTTT
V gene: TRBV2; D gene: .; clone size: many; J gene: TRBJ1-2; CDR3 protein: CASTRTAVYGYTF; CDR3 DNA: TGTGCCAGCACTAGGACGGCTGTCTATGGCTACACCTTC
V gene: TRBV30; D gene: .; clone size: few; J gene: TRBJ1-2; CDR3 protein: CAWSPYRASGYGYTF; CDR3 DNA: TGTGCCTGGTCCCCTTACAGGGCGTCTGGGTATGGCTACACCTTC
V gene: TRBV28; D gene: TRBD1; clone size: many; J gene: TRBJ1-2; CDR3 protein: CASSTGGTNYGYTF; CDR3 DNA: TGTGCCAGCAGTACAGGGGGGACTAACTATGGCTACACCTTC
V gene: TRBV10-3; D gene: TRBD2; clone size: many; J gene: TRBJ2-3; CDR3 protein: CAISGGGGNTDTQYF; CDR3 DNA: TGTGCCATCAGCGGGGGGGGCGGGAACACAGATACGCAGTATTTT
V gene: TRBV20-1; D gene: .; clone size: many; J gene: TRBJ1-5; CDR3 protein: CSAPYQTGYPSNQPQHF; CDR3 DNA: TGCAGTGCCCCCTATCAGACCGGGTACCCTAGCAATCAGCCCCAGCATTTT
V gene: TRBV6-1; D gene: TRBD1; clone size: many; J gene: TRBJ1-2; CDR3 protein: CASSQRQGGNYGYTF; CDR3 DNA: TGTGCCAGCAGCCAACGACAGGGGGGAAACTATGGCTACACCTTC
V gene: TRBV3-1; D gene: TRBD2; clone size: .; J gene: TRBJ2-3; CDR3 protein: CSSSLTSGIIDTQYF; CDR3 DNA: TGTTCCAGCAGCCTTACTAGCGGGATTATCGATACGCAGTATTTT
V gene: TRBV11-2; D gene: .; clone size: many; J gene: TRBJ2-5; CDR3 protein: CASSSTGMETQYF; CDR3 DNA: TGTGCCAGCAGCTCCACAGGGATGGAGACCCAGTACTTC
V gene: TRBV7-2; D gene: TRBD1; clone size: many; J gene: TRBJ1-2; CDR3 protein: CASSLEQGFGGYTF; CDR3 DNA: TGTGCCAGCAGCTTAGAACAGGGGTTTGGCGGCTACACCTTC